A single sample is the source of the 22 T cell receptor beta chains below, sequenced in a study of cytomegalovirus exposure and HLA in healthy donors. TCRdb keeps only in-frame clones here, not all; method: immunoSEQ multiplex PCR. The table lists 200,000 or so clones, around 84% of them singletons. The sequencing input was PBMCs. The receptors originated from a man aged 18 to 29 in good health and CMV-seropositive.

This chain joins TRBV5-1 and TRBJ2-5; 8 bases fit TRBD2. From germline, CDR1 is SGHRS and CDR2 YFSETQ. This CDR3 region has 16 residues. Trimming at V came to 3 bases and at J to 2 bases, leaving 9 bases not matched to a gene. CDR3 DNA sequence: TGCGCCAGCAGCTGGGAAAGCGGGAGTAGGCAAGAGACCCAGTACTTC. Translation: CASSWESGSRQETQYF.

This clone appeared a single time. The chain has TRBV29-1 and TRBJ2-5; TRBD1 matches at 8 bases. Trimming took 3 bases from V and 6 from J; bases not matched to a gene: 6. Germline CDR1 reads SQVTM; CDR2 reads ANQGSEA. The CDR3 has 13 amino acids. CDR3 nucleotides: TGCAGCGTTGAGGGCAGGGGGCAACAGACCCAGTACTTC. Its protein is CSVEGRGQQTQYF.

This clone was seen once. The rearrangement joins TRBV5-1 to TRBJ1-2; D is uncertain. V lost 0 bases and J 8 bases, leaving 14 bases between the germline ends. The germline CDR1 and CDR2 sequences are SGHRS and YFSETQ. This CDR3 is 14 amino acids long. This chain's CDR3 is CASSLVEGLEGYTF. CDR3 bases: TGCGCCAGCAGCTTGGTAGAGGGTCTGGAAGGCTACACCTTC.

The rearrangement links TRBV25-1 to TRBJ2-7; D ambiguous. V was clipped by 1 base and J by 6 bases, with 4 bases between them. There are 11 residues in the CDR3. Germline V gene lookup returns CDR1 MGHDK and CDR2 SYGVNS. The chain's CDR3 is CASSESFEQYF. CDR3 nucleotides: TGTGCCAGCAGTGAATCGTTCGAGCAGTACTTC.

The gene calls are TRBV9 and TRBJ2-7; perhaps TRBD1 as D (5 bases). The CDR3 sequence is 13 residues long. Looked up from germline, CDR1 is SGDLS and CDR2 is YYNGEE. Deletions cut 3 bases from V and 3 bases from J, with 10 bases between. The CDR3 DNA follows: TGTGCCAGCAGCGCCCCCCAGGGCTACGAGCAGTACTTC. Translating it yields CASSAPQGYEQYF.

V usage is TRBV30 and J usage is TRBJ2-1; a possible D gene is TRBD1 (6 bases). This CDR3 spans 14 amino acids. CDR1 is GTSNPN, CDR2 SVGIG, per germline (reference sequence). Written as DNA, the CDR3 is TGTGCGGGAGAACAGGGCCTCTCCTACAATGAGCAGTTCTTC. It specifies CAGEQGLSYNEQFF.

V and J are TRBV28 and TRBJ1-5; D unclear. Between the trimmed V and J ends, which lost 1 base and 0 bases, there was a span of 4 bases. CDR1 is MDHEN, CDR2 SYDVKM, per germline. The CDR3 consists of 14 residues. The CDR3, as DNA: TGTGCCAGCAGTTTATATCGTAGCAATCAGCCCCAGCATTTT. This gives the protein CASSLYRSNQPQHF.

The CDR3, as DNA: TGTGCCAGCGGGCGGGACTACGAGCAGTACTTC. It translates to CASGRDYEQYF. The V call is TRBV5-6, the J call TRBJ2-7, with D tentatively TRBD2 (6 bases). Germline V gene data show CDR1 as SGHDT and CDR2 as YYEEEE. The CDR3 totals 11 residues. Between the trimmed V and J ends, which lost 7 bases and 3 bases, there was a span of 8 bases.

This chain joins TRBV28 and TRBJ1-2, with D hard to call. Germline-derived CDR1 and CDR2 are MDHEN and SYDVKM. The CDR3 has 12 amino acids. Trimming shortened V by 6 bases and J by 2 bases, and 7 bases separated the two germline ends. As DNA, the CDR3 is TGTGCCAGCAGACAAGCGAACTATGGCTACACCTTC. Translating it yields CASRQANYGYTF.

The rearrangement uses TRBV28 and TRBJ1-2, with D perhaps TRBD1 (5 bases). The CDR3 runs to 14 residues. Trimming removed 3 bases from V and 8 bases from J, with 16 bases in between. Germline CDR1 and CDR2: MDHEN and SYDVKM. This CDR3 reads CASSFLAQGRGYTF. The CDR3 DNA reads as TGTGCCAGCAGTTTTCTTGCCCAGGGAAGAGGCTACACCTTC.

This chain joins TRBV28 and TRBJ1-5, with D possibly being TRBD1 (6 bases). Per the germline V gene, CDR1 is MDHEN and CDR2 is SYDVKM. V was shortened by 2 bases and J by 5 bases, with 16 bases between the two germline ends. There are 16 residues in the CDR3. The CDR3 spells CASSLEQGLADQPQHF. In DNA, the CDR3 is TGTGCCAGCAGTTTAGAACAGGGTTTGGCCGATCAGCCCCAGCATTTT. Filled out from reference TRBV28 and TRBJ1-5, the complete variable domain reads DVKVTQSSRYLVKRTGEKVFLECVQDMDHENMFWYRQDPGLGLRLIYFSYDVKMKEKGDIPEGYSVSREKKERFSLILESASTNQTSMYLCASSLEQGLADQPQHFGDGTRLSIL.

This clone was observed many times. This sample also contains other DNA sequences that code for the same CDR3. This chain connects TRBV30 to TRBJ2-7; D uncertain. This CDR3 is 11 amino acids long. Germline lookup yields CDR1 GTSNPN and CDR2 SVGIG (reference sequence). The germline V and J ends were trimmed by 3 bases and 1 base, with 4 bases remaining between them. Here the CDR3 DNA reads TGTGCCTGGAGCCGTTCCTACGAGCAGTACTTC. Translation: CAWSRSYEQYF.

V gene TRBV15 combines with J gene TRBJ2-7, with D tentatively TRBD2 (6 bases). Germline lookup yields CDR1 LNHNV and CDR2 YYDKDF (reference sequence). Trimming took 3 bases from V and 4 from J, leaving 16 bases between them. There are 15 residues in the CDR3. CDR3 amino acids: CATSSRSQRVYEQYF. The CDR3 nucleotides read TGTGCCACCAGCAGCCGCTCCCAGCGGGTATACGAGCAGTACTTC.

The chain is built from TRBV5-4 and TRBJ2-7, with 7 nucleotides matching TRBD2. With V trimmed by 4 bases and J by 4 bases, 8 bases remained unmatched. The CDR3 covers 14 residues. From germline, CDR1 is SGHNT and CDR2 YYREEE (reference sequence). The CDR3 region has the DNA TGTGCCAGCAGCGCCTGGGAGGGAGGGTACGAGCAGTACTTC. Protein product: CASSAWEGGYEQYF.

The chain combines TRBV5-1 with TRBJ2-3; tentative D call: TRBD1 (6 bases). This CDR3 contains 16 residues. Looked up from germline, CDR1 is SGHRS and CDR2 is YFSETQ. Trimming cost V 7 bases and J 0 bases, with 18 bases left between them. This CDR3 reads CASGPQGQPSTDTQYF. For the CDR3, the DNA is TGCGCCAGCGGTCCTCAGGGGCAACCCAGCACAGATACGCAGTATTTT. The full variable domain, completed using reference TRBV5-1 and TRBJ2-3, is KAGVTQTPRYLIKTRGQQVTLSCSPISGHRSVSWYQQTPGQGLQFLFEYFSETQRNKGNFPGRFSGRQFSNSRSEMNVSTLELGDSALYLCASGPQGQPSTDTQYFGPGTRLTVL.

This chain links TRBV28 with TRBJ2-7; no clear D. CDR1 is MDHEN, CDR2 SYDVKM, per germline. V gave up 5 bases and J gave up 5 bases, with 16 bases separating them. The CDR3 spans 14 residues. CDR3 protein: CASSPMSGTHEQYF. The CDR3 DNA sequence: TGTGCCAGCAGTCCCATGTCAGGCACCCACGAGCAGTACTTC.

The chain uses TRBV28 and TRBJ2-7; 9 positions match TRBD2. In germline, CDR1 is MDHEN, CDR2 SYDVKM. V was clipped by 6 bases and J by 3 bases; unmatched bases: 6. The CDR3 is 14 amino acids. The CDR3 coding sequence is TGTGCCAGCAGGGGGGCTAGCGGGAACTACGAGCAGTACTTC. Amino acid sequence: CASRGASGNYEQYF.

The chain links TRBV25-1 to TRBJ1-5; D may be TRBD1 (5 bases). V was cut by 1 base and J by 6 bases, with 13 bases left in between. The CDR3 covers 15 residues. Germline CDR1 and CDR2: MGHDK and SYGVNS. DNA for the CDR3: TGTGCCAGCAGTGAATCGGCAGGGCGAGGTCAGCCCCAGCATTTT. Translation gives CASSESAGRGQPQHF.

The V call is TRBV7-9, the J call TRBJ2-1; D is possibly TRBD1 (5 bases). CDR3 length equals 14 residues. Looked up from germline, CDR1 is SEHNR and CDR2 is FQNEAQ (reference sequence). V was clipped by 7 bases and J by 5 bases, with 15 bases between them. CDR3 nucleotide sequence: TGTGCCAGCAACACTGTGGCAGGGAACAATGAGCAGTTCTTC. Its protein product is CASNTVAGNNEQFF.

The CDR3 here is CAWLTGRGYYGYTF. The DNA for the CDR3 is TGTGCCTGGTTGACGGGCAGGGGTTACTATGGCTACACCTTC. The chain combines TRBV30 with TRBJ1-2; D perhaps matches TRBD1 (6 bases). CDR1 is GTSNPN and CDR2 is SVGIG in the germline V gene (reference sequence). The CDR3 is 14 amino acids. Between the trimmed V and J ends, which lost 5 bases and 3 bases, there was a span of 16 bases.

Comments on this clone: The identical CDR3 is also encoded by other nucleotide sequences in the sample. This chain links TRBV30 with TRBJ2-1, with TRBD2 matching over 9 bases. The CDR3 sequence is 13 residues long. CDR1 GTSNPN and CDR2 SVGIG come from the germline V gene (reference sequence). J gave up 7 bases and V 3 bases, and 4 bases lay outside the gene matches. The DNA of the CDR3 is TGTGCCTGGAGGCTAGCGGGGTATAATGAGCAGTTCTTC. Protein sequence: CAWRLAGYNEQFF.

V gene TRBV18 combines with J gene TRBJ2-7, with D tentatively TRBD1 (7 bases). Trimming stripped 2 bases from V and 0 bases from J, with 14 bases between. CDR3 length: 16 residues. Germline CDR1 KGHSH, CDR2 LQKENI. CDR3 sequence (DNA): TGTGCCAGCTCACCATCCCCAGGGGGGAGCTCCTACGAGCAGTACTTC. Translation: CASSPSPGGSSYEQYF.